The clone carrying this TCR beta chain appeared a single time. The V and J ends lost 3 bases and 2 bases, in that order; junction bases with no gene match: 5. The germline CDR1 and CDR2 sequences are MNHNS and SASEGT. This CDR3 is 18 amino acids long. Profiling relied on immunoSEQ multiplex PCR, and the TCRdb table lists in-frame clones only, not all of them. Of around 60,000 clones listed, 80% to 95% are singletons. The data belong to a study of T cell changes during pregnancy in multiple sclerosis. This receptor was taken from a female donor with multiple sclerosis, enrolled in a pregnancy study. The specimen was peripheral blood, collected in the second trimester of pregnancy. This chain uses TRBV6-1 with TRBJ2-3; TRBD2 agrees at 16 bases. This CDR3 is CASSDPGLAGGFTDTQYF. The CDR3 DNA sequence: TGTGCCAGCAGTGACCCGGGACTAGCGGGAGGGTTCACAGATACGCAGTATTTT.